This TCR beta chain was found in a study of blood T cell repertoires in COVID-19 (TCRdb year 2020). Some background on the complete study: Samples covering the acute and convalescent phases of COVID-19 were provided by collaborators in the United States, Italy and Spain. The prospective study material was composed of cDNA or gDNA derived from T cells, B-cell-depleted T cells, or PBMCs. Subjects who had been exposed to COVID-19, were actively infected with it, or had recovered from it provided the deeply sampled blood TCRbeta repertoires that made up the dataset. The repertoires were released in a freely available public database meant as a resource for research on the immune response to SARS-CoV-2. The samples were drawn from two sources: the first 160 participants of the ongoing ImmuneRACE study, and 1,200 or so subjects contributed by 6 global collaborators. Nearly every sample came with metadata listing a de-identified subject ID, COVID-19 status, age in years and sex. Where HLA class I and class II types were available, the types were taken from metadata supplied by the sample provider, not from assay-based typing.

TCRbeta CDR3 regions were amplified from genomic DNA using the immunoSEQ Assay, a bias-controlled multiplex PCR. On the study's bioinformatics: The number of nucleated cells in each sample was estimated by amplification of reference gene primers within the assay. To quantify the absolute abundance of each unique TCRbeta CDR3 rearrangement, sequence reads were collapsed and filtered. Productive Simpson clonality was computed per sample as the square root of Simpson's diversity index over productive rearrangements. Sourced from immuneACCESS, this table was stored by TCRdb with only in-frame sequences that have V and J called. A share of the clones is absent; for the studies checked, an unresolved V gene accounts for under half, and the remainder has no known explanation. V and J calls and clone size follow that table, whereas D and trimming were derived from the DNA. The sample table holds around 150,000 clones, of which roughly 85% were seen once. 3% to 3.5% of the sample goes to the ten largest clones.

Broad study findings and their caveats: The amount of clinical and demographic metadata varied by source and participant and was provided uncurated.

Whole blood was collected in K2EDTA tubes by collaborating institutions according to the institutions' own protocols. For TCRbeta analysis, collaborators shipped samples in one of three forms: frozen whole blood, isolated PBMCs, or DNA extracted from either of those sample types. Points on this clone: Its antigen target is currently unknown. Base qualities are not recorded, but no much larger clone differs from it by a single base.

Reading from cysteine to phenylalanine, the CDR3 counts 16 amino acids. The entry retains the CDR3 DNA only, 48 bases that are in frame from base 1. The germline V gene sets CDR1 to LGHNA and CDR2 to YSLEER. Trimmed from V: 0 bases; trimmed from J: 9 bases; junction bases lacking a gene match: 5. The specimen sequenced was peripheral blood. The sequence derives from a human donor with acute or convalescent COVID-19. The donor label of this sample is uncertain. In this chain, TRBV4-3 is recombined with TRBJ2-1; 13 bases in the middle match TRBD2. CDR3 protein: CASSQDQRLAGGEQFF. The DNA sequence is TGCGCCAGCAGCCAAGATCAGAGACTAGCGGGGGGTGAGCAGTTCTTC.